The 13 T cell receptor beta chains below come from one sample, sequenced in a study of T cells after yellow fever vaccination. MiXCR, applied by TCRdb to the 5' RACE reads, yields one record per CDR3 protein. The sample contains 250,000 to 300,000 distinct CDR3 sequences, 5.2% of which appear only once. Sequencing used CD4+ T cells sorted from PBMCs, obtained on the day of the yellow fever booster vaccination. The receptors here all came from a man in his late teens or twenties who received the YFV17D yellow fever vaccine.

This clonotype appeared a few times. The V call is TRBV11-3, the J call TRBJ2-5; no clear D. CDR3 length: 12 amino acids. Germline-derived CDR1 and CDR2 are SGHNT and YENEEA. The germline V and J ends were trimmed by 5 bases and 0 bases, with 4 bases remaining between them. The CDR3 is CASSEDQETQYF. The DNA of the CDR3 is TGTGCCAGCAGCGAGGACCAAGAGACCCAGTACTTC.

Remarks on this clonotype: A read error may account for a junction end that differs from germline. This chain connects TRBV24-1 to TRBJ1-2; TRBD1 agrees at 7 bases. The germline V gene has CDR1 KGHDR and CDR2 SFDVKD. The CDR3 loop spans 14 amino acids. The CDR3 nucleotides read TGTGCCACCAGTGATACGGGGAGGGACAGCCAAATTATCTTC. Protein product: CATSDTGRDSQIIF.

This clonotype was counted at least ten times. The chain uses TRBV28 and TRBJ1-5; the D gene is possibly TRBD1 (5 bases). CDR3 length: 16 residues. Between the trimmed V and J ends, which lost 5 bases and 2 bases, there was a span of 16 bases. The germline gives CDR1 MDHEN, CDR2 SYDVKM. The CDR3 protein is CASSPIYGARNQPQHF. For the CDR3, the DNA is TGTGCCAGCAGTCCCATATATGGGGCTCGCAATCAGCCCCAGCATTTT. Full variable domain (outside the CDR3, taken from reference TRBV28 and TRBJ1-5): DVKVTQSSRYLVKRTGEKVFLECVQDMDHENMFWYRQDPGLGLRLIYFSYDVKMKEKGDIPEGYSVSREKKERFSLILESASTNQTSMYLCASSPIYGARNQPQHFGDGTRLSIL.

This clonotype was observed a handful of times. The J gene is TRBJ2-7, the V gene TRBV2; 11 nucleotides match TRBD2. The CDR3 sequence is 15 residues long. CDR1 SNHLY and CDR2 FYNNEI come from the germline V gene. J gave up 2 bases and V 4 bases, and 4 bases lay outside the gene matches. CDR3 residues: CASSVGTSGTYEQYF. In DNA, the CDR3 is TGTGCCAGCAGTGTTGGGACTAGCGGTACCTACGAGCAGTACTTC.

This clonotype was counted many times. The chain links TRBV4-2 to TRBJ2-3; 16 bases match TRBD2. CDR3 length: 16 amino acids. Germline CDR1 and CDR2: LGHNA and YNFKEQ. V was pared by 4 bases and J by 6 bases, with 4 bases of the junction left unmatched. CDR3 amino acids: CASSPGLAGGPDTQYF. The CDR3 nucleotides are TGTGCCAGCAGCCCGGGACTAGCGGGGGGGCCGGATACGCAGTATTTT.

The chain is built from TRBV4-3 and TRBJ2-7; the D gene is possibly TRBD1 (5 bases). V was clipped by 0 bases and J by 5 bases, with 14 bases between them. This CDR3 is 15 amino acids long. The germline V gene has CDR1 LGHNA and CDR2 YSLEER. CDR3 DNA sequence: TGCGCCAGCAGCCAAGAGGTTCAGGGATTCAACGAGCAGTACTTC. Translation: CASSQEVQGFNEQYF.

The chain couples TRBV6-1 to TRBJ2-7, with D perhaps matching TRBD2 (5 bases). The CDR3 sequence is 13 residues long. Per the germline V gene, CDR1 is MNHNS and CDR2 is SASEGT. The V end lost 6 bases, the J end lost 3 bases, and 12 bases lay between the germline ends. The CDR3 DNA is TGTGCCAGCAGCGGACTGGGTAACTACGAGCAGTACTTC. Amino acid sequence: CASSGLGNYEQYF.

This clonotype occurred a few times. This rearrangement joins TRBV9 to TRBJ2-3; 8 nucleotides align to TRBD2. The CDR3 loop spans 19 amino acids. The germline CDR1 and CDR2 sequences are SGDLS and YYNGEE. V shed 4 bases and J 2 bases; nucleotides not matched to a gene: 18. CDR3 sequence (DNA): TGTGCCAGCAGCACATCCCGAGGGAGAGCGGGGGTATACACAGATACGCAGTATTTT. Translation gives CASSTSRGRAGVYTDTQYF.

V is TRBV7-2 and J is TRBJ1-5; 7 nucleotides line up with TRBD1. CDR1 is SGHTA and CDR2 is FQGNSA in the germline V gene. CDR3 length: 15 amino acids. The V gene end was trimmed by 5 bases and the J gene end by 0 bases; junction bases not matched to a gene: 4. CDR3 protein: CASSTDRASNQPQHF. The CDR3 DNA reads as TGTGCCAGCAGCACAGACAGGGCTAGCAATCAGCCCCAGCATTTT.

This sequence joins TRBV5-1 and TRBJ1-6, with 9 bases aligning to TRBD1. The CDR3 runs 15 residues. V shed 0 bases, J shed 8 bases, and the junction held 3 bases outside the gene matches. The germline gives CDR1 SGHRS, CDR2 YFSETQ. The CDR3 spells CASSLAGQGYSPLHF. In DNA form, the CDR3 reads TGCGCCAGCAGCTTGGCGGGACAGGGCTATTCACCCCTCCACTTT.

This clonotype came up a few times. The genes are TRBV7-9 and TRBJ1-2, with no clear D. Germline assignment: CDR1 SEHNR and CDR2 FQNEAQ (reference sequence). The CDR3 has 13 amino acids. V gave up 6 bases and J gave up 4 bases, with 12 bases separating them. CDR3 sequence (DNA): TGTGCCAGCAGATTCCTTTCAGGCTATGGCTACACCTTC. Its translation is CASRFLSGYGYTF.

In this sample, this clonotype turned up many times. J is TRBJ1-1 and V is TRBV7-8; D may be TRBD1 (5 bases). The CDR3 is made up of 14 amino acids. Germline V lookup: CDR1 SGHVS, CDR2 FQNEAQ. V lost 1 base and J 5 bases, leaving 11 bases between the germline ends. The CDR3 protein is CASSLGGGGTEAFF. Written as DNA, the CDR3 is TGTGCCAGCAGCTTAGGTGGGGGGGGGACTGAAGCTTTCTTT.

This clonotype has a count of ten or more. V is TRBV18 and J is TRBJ1-1; D might be TRBD1 (5 bases). CDR3 length: 14 amino acids. Trimming cost V 3 bases and J 1 base, with 9 bases left between them. Germline V gene data show CDR1 as KGHSH and CDR2 as LQKENI. Here the CDR3 reads CASSPTTGNTEAFF. For the CDR3, the DNA is TGTGCCAGCTCACCGACCACAGGGAACACTGAAGCTTTCTTT.